This T cell receptor (beta chain) was observed in a study of blood T cell repertoires in COVID-19. Profiling relied on immunoSEQ multiplex PCR, and the TCRdb table lists in-frame clones only, not all of them. The sample carries roughly 230,000 clones, more than 65% recorded once. Recruits, aged roughly 18 to 90 years, lived in 24 US areas. Donors in Cohort 3 who had recovered were those with two negative PCRs, healthcare professional clearance, or resolution of their symptoms. Germline loops: CDR1 MDHEN, CDR2 SYDVKM. The CDR3 is made up of 12 amino acids. The source material was PBMCs or T cells enriched from blood (not recorded which). The chain combines TRBV28 with TRBJ1-4; 7 positions match TRBD1. The receptor was isolated from a man between 45 and 60 years old who had recovered from COVID-19. CDR3 residues: CCTGTVNEKLFF. The CDR3 DNA follows: TGTTGTACCGGGACAGTTAATGAAAAACTGTTTTTT.